The 24 T cell receptor beta chains presented below share a single source sample, sequenced in a study of neurological immune-mediated disorders (dated by TCRdb to the late 2010s). Library preparation was by 5' RACE. Sequencer: Illumina HiSeq 2500. In TCRdb, the public reads were trimmed at Q25 with fastp and aligned with MiXCR, with productive beta chains retained. Identical CDR3 protein sequences are pooled into one entry, listed with their most common genes and DNA. Within this sample are approximately 30,000 distinct CDR3 sequences, with around 21% of them counted one time only. The top ten hold under 20% of the sample. The sequenced sample was PBMCs. These receptor sequences come from a woman aged 60 to 75 in good health.

This clonotype was seen repeatedly, ten times or more. This chain uses TRBV6-6 with TRBJ1-2; D is ambiguous. V lost 5 bases and J 7 bases, leaving 14 bases between the germline ends. The CDR3 totals 13 residues. Germline values: CDR1 MNHNY, CDR2 SVGAGI (reference sequence). The CDR3 region is CASSPGPLIGYTF. Written as DNA, the CDR3 is TGTGCCAGCAGTCCCGGACCCTTGATTGGCTACACCTTC.

This clonotype was seen repeatedly, ten times or more. This chain links TRBV5-1 with TRBJ2-3, with D maybe TRBD1 (6 bases). Germline V CDR1 and CDR2: SGHRS, YFSETQ. The CDR3 has 14 residues. The ends were cut back, 4 bases at V and 5 bases at J, with 14 bases in the middle. CDR3 amino acids: CASSGSGVKDTQYF. The CDR3 coding sequence is TGCGCCAGCAGCGGGTCAGGGGTTAAAGATACGCAGTATTTT.

Many counts were recorded for this clonotype. The rearrangement uses TRBV5-1 and TRBJ1-5; D may be TRBD1 (5 bases). Trimming removed 0 bases from V and 2 bases from J, with 12 bases in between. The germline CDR1 and CDR2 sequences are SGHRS and YFSETQ. This CDR3 has 16 amino acids. CDR3 DNA sequence: TGCGCCAGCAGCTTGGGCGGGGGAGGGGGCAATCAGCCCCAGCATTTT. Its translation: CASSLGGGGGNQPQHF.

This clonotype was seen many times. The rearrangement links TRBV5-6 to TRBJ2-3, with D unresolved. The CDR3 is made up of 15 amino acids. CDR1 is SGHDT, CDR2 YYEEEE, per germline. V was shortened by 0 bases and J by 1 base, with 9 bases between the two germline ends. CDR3 DNA sequence: TGTGCCAGCAGCTTGGTGGGGTCAGGCACAGATACGCAGTATTTT. Amino acids: CASSLVGSGTDTQYF.

This clonotype was recorded many times. The CDR3 sequence: CASSPSSYSNQPQHF. In DNA, the CDR3 is TGTGCCAGCAGCCCATCCTCTTATAGCAATCAGCCCCAGCATTTT. The chain is built from TRBV7-8 and TRBJ1-5, with unresolved D. V shed 5 bases and J shed 0 bases, with 11 bases lying between them. Germline V gives CDR1 SGHVS, CDR2 FQNEAQ. The CDR3 loop spans 15 amino acids.

This rearrangement joins TRBV15 to TRBJ2-5; 10 positions match TRBD1. CDR1 LNHNV and CDR2 YYDKDF come from the germline V gene (reference sequence). V dropped 3 bases and J dropped 3; count of bases not matched to a gene: 7. The CDR3 sequence is 16 residues long. Here the CDR3 reads CATSRSNGQGEETQYF. In DNA, the CDR3 is TGTGCCACCAGCAGGTCGAATGGACAGGGGGAAGAGACCCAGTACTTC.

The table lists this clonotype with many counts. The genes are TRBV4-3 and TRBJ1-1; perhaps TRBD1 as D (5 bases). The length of the CDR3 is 16 residues. The ends were cut back, 0 bases at V and 1 base at J, with 12 bases in the middle. The germline gives CDR1 LGHNA, CDR2 YSLEER. CDR3: CASSQDPLGENTEAFF. CDR3 in DNA: TGCGCCAGCAGCCAAGACCCCTTAGGGGAGAACACTGAAGCTTTCTTT.

This clonotype was seen repeatedly, ten times or more. The chain links TRBV5-1 to TRBJ2-3; a weak D match, TRBD2 (5 bases). Germline V gene sequence: CDR1 SGHRS, CDR2 YFSETQ. This CDR3 is built from 14 residues. V was trimmed by 6 bases and J by 1 base, leaving 12 bases between them. The CDR3 spells CASNKLGRTDTQYF. DNA for the CDR3: TGCGCCAGCAACAAACTAGGACGCACAGATACGCAGTATTTT.

This clonotype occurred many times. The rearrangement links TRBV5-1 to TRBJ2-3; D possibly corresponds to TRBD2 (6 bases). The length of the CDR3 is 14 residues. Trimming pared 4 bases from V and 6 bases from J, leaving 15 bases between. Germline loops: CDR1 SGHRS, CDR2 YFSETQ. The CDR3 region has the DNA TGCGCCAGCAGCGGGACGGCGGGGATGGATACGCAGTATTTT. Translation: CASSGTAGMDTQYF. Full variable domain (rest looked up from reference TRBV5-1 and TRBJ2-3): KAGVTQTPRYLIKTRGQQVTLSCSPISGHRSVSWYQQTPGQGLQFLFEYFSETQRNKGNFPGRFSGRQFSNSRSEMNVSTLELGDSALYLCASSGTAGMDTQYFGPGTRLTVL.

Judged by abundance, this clonotype is medium-sized. The chain links TRBV7-9 to TRBJ2-2, with D hard to call. The CDR3 length is 14 residues. Trimming pared 5 bases from V and 6 bases from J, leaving 13 bases between. Germline V gene lookup returns CDR1 SEHNR and CDR2 FQNEAQ (reference sequence). CDR3: CASSPDAGPGELFF. The CDR3, as DNA: TGTGCCAGCAGCCCTGACGCCGGTCCCGGGGAGCTGTTTTTT. Full variable domain (outside the CDR3, taken from reference TRBV7-9 and TRBJ2-2): DTGVSQNPRHKITKRGQNVTFRCDPISEHNRLYWYRQTLGQGPEFLTYFQNEAQLEKSRLLSDRFSAERPKGSFSTLEIQRTEQGDSAMYLCASSPDAGPGELFFGEGSRLTVL.

This clonotype has a count of ten or more. V usage is TRBV5-1 and J usage is TRBJ1-4; the D is unclear. The germline V gene encodes CDR1 SGHRS and CDR2 YFSETQ. This CDR3 spans 14 amino acids. V gave up 2 bases and J gave up 5 bases, with 10 bases separating them. The CDR3, as DNA: TGCGCCAGCAGCTTTGGTCTCGACAATGAAAAACTGTTTTTT. It yields the protein CASSFGLDNEKLFF.

This clonotype was seen ten or more times. The V and J genes are TRBV29-1 and TRBJ2-4; possible D gene TRBD2, 7 bases. V lost 8 bases and J 6 bases, leaving 14 bases between the germline ends. CDR1 and CDR2 from the germline V gene are SQVTM and ANQGSEA. The CDR3 loop spans 12 amino acids. In DNA form, the CDR3 reads TGCAGCACCAGGGAGGGGGTAAACATTCAGTACTTC. As protein: CSTREGVNIQYF.

This clonotype turned up a few times. This chain links TRBV5-1 with TRBJ2-3; tentative D call: TRBD1 (5 bases). V lost 4 bases and J lost 1, with 13 bases in between. CDR1 SGHRS and CDR2 YFSETQ come from the germline V gene. The CDR3 runs 15 residues. CDR3 loop: CASSPQTVGTDTQYF. The DNA of the CDR3 is TGCGCCAGCAGCCCCCAGACAGTGGGCACAGATACGCAGTATTTT.

This sequence joins TRBV29-1 and TRBJ2-7; TRBD2 matches 8 bases. Trimming removed 5 bases from V and 0 bases from J; junction bases left unmatched: 3. CDR3 size: 13 residues. Germline-derived CDR1 and CDR2 are SQVTM and ANQGSEA. The CDR3 DNA reads as TGCAGCGTTTATAGCGGGAACTCCTACGAGCAGTACTTC. Its protein product is CSVYSGNSYEQYF.

This chain links TRBV15 with TRBJ2-7; 7 nucleotides match TRBD2. The CDR3 contains 13 residues. Germline assignment: CDR1 LNHNV and CDR2 YYDKDF (reference sequence). V was pared by 8 bases and J by 0 bases, with 4 bases of the junction left unmatched. The CDR3 bases are TGTGCCACCCGGACTAGTGGCTCCTACGAGCAGTACTTC. This gives the protein CATRTSGSYEQYF.

Regarding this clonotype: The germline gene is not matched at one end of the junction; a read error may be the cause. This rearrangement joins TRBV7-2 to TRBJ1-1, with no clear D. The CDR3 has 13 residues. CDR1 and CDR2 from the germline V gene are SGHTA and FQGNSA. The CDR3: CANSPHANTEAFF. The CDR3 DNA reads as TGTGCCAACAGCCCGCATGCAAACACGGAAGCTTTCTTT.

This clonotype appeared many times. The J gene is TRBJ2-7, the V gene TRBV28; the D gene is possibly TRBD1 (6 bases). Germline V gene data show CDR1 as MDHEN and CDR2 as SYDVKM. The CDR3 sequence is 14 residues long. Trimming stripped 6 bases from V and 2 bases from J, with 14 bases between. In DNA form, the CDR3 reads TGTGCCAGCAGACAGACGGGACAAACCTACGAGCAGTACTTC. Residues: CASRQTGQTYEQYF.

In its sample, this clonotype was seen many times. The rearrangement links TRBV6-2 or TRBV6-3 to TRBJ2-1; D unresolved. The V gene's germline CDR1 is MNHEY and CDR2 SVGEGT. V dropped 6 bases and J dropped 5 bases, with 5 bases sitting between them. The CDR3 consists of 11 residues. The CDR3 loop reads CASRRDNEQFF. CDR3 DNA sequence: TGTGCCAGCAGGCGCGACAATGAGCAGTTCTTC.

The CDR3 region has the DNA TGTGCCAGCAGCTTGGACAAGGGGACTTGTAATTCACCCCTCCACTTT. Translation: CASSLDKGTCNSPLHF. The chain uses TRBV7-9 and TRBJ1-6; D is perhaps TRBD1 (5 bases). The CDR3 runs to 16 residues. V shed 3 bases and J shed 6 bases, with 15 bases lying between them. Looked up from germline, CDR1 is SEHNR and CDR2 is FQNEAQ (reference sequence).

In its sample, this clonotype was seen a few times. A much larger clonotype is one base distant, so this may be a read error. J is TRBJ2-1 and V is TRBV11-1; D gene ambiguous. CDR3 length: 15 amino acids. The V gene lost 1 base and the J gene lost 7 bases, with 14 bases spanning the gap. Germline CDR1 SGHAT, CDR2 FQDESV (reference sequence). In DNA form, the CDR3 reads TGTGCCAGCAGCTTAGGCGTGGGGAAATGGAATGAGCAGTTCTTC. This encodes CASSLGVGKWNEQFF.

This clonotype was recorded at least ten times. This sequence joins TRBV7-9 and TRBJ1-1; 11 bases agree with TRBD1. The CDR3 is made up of 14 amino acids. V was clipped by 5 bases and J by 7 bases; unmatched bases: 6. In germline, CDR1 is SEHNR, CDR2 FQNEAQ (reference sequence). Written as DNA, the CDR3 is TGTGCCAGCAGCCGGGACAGGGGGTCATTTGAAGCTTTCTTT. Translating it yields CASSRDRGSFEAFF.

This clonotype was counted at least ten times. Written as DNA, the CDR3 is TGCAGCGTATTAGCGGGAGTGGGAGAGACCCAGTACTTC. This gives the protein CSVLAGVGETQYF. The chain recombines TRBV29-1 with TRBJ2-5, with 9 bases lining up with TRBD2. This CDR3 spans 13 amino acids. Losses at the gene ends were 6 bases for V and 4 bases for J; bases not matched to a gene: 6. Germline CDR1 and CDR2: SQVTM and ANQGSEA.

The sample holds many counts of this clonotype. The genes are TRBV12-3 or TRBV12-4 and TRBJ2-7; TRBD2 might be the D (6 bases). The CDR3 extends over 15 amino acids. The V gene lost 5 bases and the J gene lost 2 bases, with 16 bases spanning the gap. The CDR3 spells CASSPPASAPYEQYF. CDR3 sequence (DNA): TGTGCCAGCAGTCCTCCGGCTAGCGCGCCCTACGAGCAGTACTTC.

The chain links TRBV19 to TRBJ2-6; D might be TRBD2 (5 bases). This CDR3 region has 15 residues. Germline values: CDR1 LNHDA, CDR2 SQIVND (reference sequence). Trimming took 5 bases from V and 1 from J, leaving 9 bases between them. The CDR3 DNA reads as TGTGCCAGTAGTTCAGGAGGATCTGGGGCCAACGTCCTGACTTTC. Protein sequence: CASSSGGSGANVLTF.